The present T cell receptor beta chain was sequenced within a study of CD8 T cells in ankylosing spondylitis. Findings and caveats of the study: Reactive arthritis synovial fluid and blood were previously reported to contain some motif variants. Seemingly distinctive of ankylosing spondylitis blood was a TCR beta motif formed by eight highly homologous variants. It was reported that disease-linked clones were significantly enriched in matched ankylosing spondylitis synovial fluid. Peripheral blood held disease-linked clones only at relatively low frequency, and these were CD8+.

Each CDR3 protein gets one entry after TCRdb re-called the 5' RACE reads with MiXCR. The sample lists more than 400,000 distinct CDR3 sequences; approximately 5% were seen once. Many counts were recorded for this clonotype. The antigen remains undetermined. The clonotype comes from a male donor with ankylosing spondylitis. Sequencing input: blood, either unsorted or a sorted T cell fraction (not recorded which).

CDR3 sequence reads: CASSYWGLDQPQHF. CDR3 DNA sequence: TGTGCCAGCAGTTACTGGGGGTTGGATCAGCCCCAGCATTTT. The J gene is TRBJ1-5, the V gene TRBV12-3 or TRBV12-4; D might be TRBD1 (5 bases). This CDR3 contains 14 residues. V was cut by 4 bases and J by 5 bases, with 12 bases left in between.